The clone carrying this TCR beta chain appeared a single time. Its antigen is still unknown. This entry is derived from a study of OX40 agonist ivuxolimab in advanced cancers. Study as a whole: Clinicians treated patients with ivuxolimab, an agonistic anti-OX40 (CD134) antibody. Study observations and caveats: The study found that CD8+ T cells averaged more expanded clones than CD4+.

Germline V gives CDR1 MNHEY, CDR2 SMNVEV (reference sequence). Trimming removed 8 bases at V and 8 bases at J, with 12 bases between. This CDR3 has 11 amino acids. Clones were sequenced by immunoSEQ multiplex PCR, and TCRdb holds only the in-frame ones, with some missing. The sample lists about 100,000 clones, around 90% occurring once. Peripheral blood came from all dose cohorts at three timepoints. The receptor's source is an adult with an advanced solid tumor such as melanoma, head and neck, liver or kidney cancer. Source: CD4+ or CD8+ T cells sorted from blood, taken in a trial of the OX40 agonist ivuxolimab. The J gene is TRBJ1-1, the V gene TRBV27, with D possibly matching TRBD1 (6 bases). In DNA, the CDR3 is TGTGCCAGCCGGGGGGGGCCGGAAGCTTTCTTT. It yields the protein CASRGGPEAFF.